This T cell receptor (beta chain) is from a study of cytomegalovirus exposure and HLA in healthy donors. Study information: HLA-typed donors were the source of approximately 88 million unique TCRs, which an early data release held.

CDR1 and CDR2 from the germline V gene are MGHRA and YSYEKL. This CDR3 region has 14 residues. Unmatched junction bases numbered 1, after V lost 1 base and J lost 2 bases. Turning to this clone: What it binds is not known.

Overall study results and limits: Another analysis was done later, and it associated around 16,000 TCR beta sequences with HLA alleles at 0.05 false discovery rate. Later analysis identified several of the most significant clusters that appeared linked to common viral pathogens.

Vbeta (60) and Jbeta (13) primers were used in the PCR. Method: immunoSEQ multiplex PCR; TCRdb's copy keeps in-frame clones and lacks some. Its clone listing holds about 74,000 clones. The sequenced sample was PBMCs. This TCR derives from a female donor in good health and CMV-seropositive. The chain combines TRBV4-1 with TRBJ2-5, with 7 positions matching TRBD1. The CDR3 region has the DNA TGCGCCAGCAGCCAAGGGGGACAGCAAGAGACCCAGTACTTC. It codes for CASSQGGQQETQYF.